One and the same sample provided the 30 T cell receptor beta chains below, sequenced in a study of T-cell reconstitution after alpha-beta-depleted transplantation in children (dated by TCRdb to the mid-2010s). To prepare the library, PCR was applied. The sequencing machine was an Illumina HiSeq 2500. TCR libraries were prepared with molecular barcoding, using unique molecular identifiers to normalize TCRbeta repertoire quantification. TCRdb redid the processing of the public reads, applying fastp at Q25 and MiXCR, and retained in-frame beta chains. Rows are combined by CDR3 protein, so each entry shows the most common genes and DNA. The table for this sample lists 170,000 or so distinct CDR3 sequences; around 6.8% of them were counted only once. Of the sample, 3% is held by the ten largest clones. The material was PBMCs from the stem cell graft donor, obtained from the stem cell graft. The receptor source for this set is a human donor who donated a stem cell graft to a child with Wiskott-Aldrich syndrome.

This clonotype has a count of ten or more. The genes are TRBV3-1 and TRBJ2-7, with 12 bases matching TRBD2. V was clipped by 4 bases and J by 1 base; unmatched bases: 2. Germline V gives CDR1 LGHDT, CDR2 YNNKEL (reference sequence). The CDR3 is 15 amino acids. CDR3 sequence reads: CASSPGLAGSYEQYF. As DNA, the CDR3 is TGTGCCAGCAGCCCTGGACTAGCGGGGTCCTACGAGCAGTACTTC.

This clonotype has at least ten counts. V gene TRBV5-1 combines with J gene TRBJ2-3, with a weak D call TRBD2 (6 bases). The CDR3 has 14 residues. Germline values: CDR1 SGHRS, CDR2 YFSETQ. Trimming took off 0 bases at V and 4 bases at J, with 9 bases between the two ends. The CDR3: CASSLGRDSDTQYF. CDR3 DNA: TGCGCCAGCAGCTTGGGACGGGACTCAGATACGCAGTATTTT.

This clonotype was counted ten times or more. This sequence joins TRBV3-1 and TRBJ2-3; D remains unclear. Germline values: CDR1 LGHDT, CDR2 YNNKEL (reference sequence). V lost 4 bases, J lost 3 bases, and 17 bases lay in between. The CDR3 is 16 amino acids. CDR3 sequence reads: CASSPLASGSTDTQYF. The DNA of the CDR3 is TGTGCCAGCAGCCCCCTCGCGTCAGGTAGTACAGATACGCAGTATTTT.

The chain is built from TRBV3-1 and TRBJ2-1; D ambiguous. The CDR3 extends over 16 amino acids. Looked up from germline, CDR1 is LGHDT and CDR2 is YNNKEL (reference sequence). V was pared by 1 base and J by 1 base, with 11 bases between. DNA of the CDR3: TGTGCCAGCAGCCAAGTTCTAAGGCAATCCTACAATGAGCAGTTCTTC. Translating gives CASSQVLRQSYNEQFF.

In nucleotides, the CDR3 is TGCGCCAGCAGCGTCCGGGAGCCGTTAAACTACGAGCAGTACTTC. Its protein is CASSVREPLNYEQYF. This sequence joins TRBV5-1 and TRBJ2-7, with D possibly TRBD2 on 6 matching bases. This CDR3 region has 15 residues. The V gene lost 4 bases and the J gene lost 3 bases, with 17 bases spanning the gap. CDR1 and CDR2 (germline): SGHRS, YFSETQ.

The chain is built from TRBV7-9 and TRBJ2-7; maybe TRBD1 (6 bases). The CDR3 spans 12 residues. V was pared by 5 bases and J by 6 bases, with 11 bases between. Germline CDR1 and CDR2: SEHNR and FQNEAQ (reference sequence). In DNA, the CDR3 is TGTGCCAGCAGCCGAAACAGGGTCGAGCAGTACTTC. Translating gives CASSRNRVEQYF.

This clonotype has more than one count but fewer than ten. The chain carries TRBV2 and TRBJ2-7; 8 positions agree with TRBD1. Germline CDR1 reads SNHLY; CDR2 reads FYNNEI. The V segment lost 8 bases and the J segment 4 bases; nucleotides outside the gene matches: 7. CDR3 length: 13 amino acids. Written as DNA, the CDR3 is TGTGCCAGCCTAGGCAGGGGGCAGTACGAGCAGTACTTC. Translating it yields CASLGRGQYEQYF.

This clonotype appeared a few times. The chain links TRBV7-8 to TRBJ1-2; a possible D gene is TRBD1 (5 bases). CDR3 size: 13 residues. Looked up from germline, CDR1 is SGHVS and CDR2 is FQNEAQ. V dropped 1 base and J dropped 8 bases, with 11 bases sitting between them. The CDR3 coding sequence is TGTGCCAGCAGCTTAGGGGGGGATGGCGGCTACACCTTC. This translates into CASSLGGDGGYTF.

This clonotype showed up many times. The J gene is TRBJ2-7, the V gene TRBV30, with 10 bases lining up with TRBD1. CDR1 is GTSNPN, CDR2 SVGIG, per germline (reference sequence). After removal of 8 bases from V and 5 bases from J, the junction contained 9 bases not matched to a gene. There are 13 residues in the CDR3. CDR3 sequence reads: CAQLGTGEDEQYF. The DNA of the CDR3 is TGTGCCCAACTCGGGACAGGGGAGGACGAGCAGTACTTC.

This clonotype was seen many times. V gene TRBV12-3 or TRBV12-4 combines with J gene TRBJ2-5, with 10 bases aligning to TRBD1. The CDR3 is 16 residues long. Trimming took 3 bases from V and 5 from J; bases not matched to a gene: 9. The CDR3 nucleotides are TGTGCCAGCAGTTTGCCTCGACAGGGGGCGGTGGAGACCCAGTACTTC. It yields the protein CASSLPRQGAVETQYF.

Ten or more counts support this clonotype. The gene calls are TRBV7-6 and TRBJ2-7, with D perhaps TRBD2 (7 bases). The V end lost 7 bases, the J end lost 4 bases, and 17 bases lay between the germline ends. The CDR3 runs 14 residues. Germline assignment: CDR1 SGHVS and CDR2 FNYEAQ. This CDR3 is CASTPGGSYYEQYF. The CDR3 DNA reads TGTGCCAGCACTCCGGGGGGCTCCTATTACGAGCAGTACTTC.

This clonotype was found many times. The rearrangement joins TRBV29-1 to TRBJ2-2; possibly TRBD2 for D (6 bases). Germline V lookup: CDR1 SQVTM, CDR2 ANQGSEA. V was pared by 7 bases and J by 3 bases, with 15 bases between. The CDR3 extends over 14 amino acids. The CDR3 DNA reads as TGCAGCGCCTATGGAGGAGGGGACACCGGGGAGCTGTTTTTT. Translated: CSAYGGGDTGELFF.

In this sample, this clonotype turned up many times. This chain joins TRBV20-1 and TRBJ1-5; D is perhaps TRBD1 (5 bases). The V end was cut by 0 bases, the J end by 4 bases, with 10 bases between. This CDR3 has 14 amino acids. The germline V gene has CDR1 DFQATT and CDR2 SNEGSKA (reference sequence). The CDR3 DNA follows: TGCAGTGCTAGAGATCAGGGAGGAAATCAGCCCCAGCATTTT. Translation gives CSARDQGGNQPQHF.

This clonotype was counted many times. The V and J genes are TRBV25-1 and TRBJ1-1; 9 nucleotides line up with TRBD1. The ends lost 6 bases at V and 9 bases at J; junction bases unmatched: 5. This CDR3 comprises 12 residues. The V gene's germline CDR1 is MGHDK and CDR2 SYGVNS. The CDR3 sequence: CASRTTGGKAFF. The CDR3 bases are TGTGCCAGCAGAACCACAGGGGGCAAAGCTTTCTTT.

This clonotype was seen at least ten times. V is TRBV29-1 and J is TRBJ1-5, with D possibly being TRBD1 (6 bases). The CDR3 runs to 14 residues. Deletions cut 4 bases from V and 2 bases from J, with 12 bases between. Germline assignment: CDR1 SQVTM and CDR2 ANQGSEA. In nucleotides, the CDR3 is TGCAGCGTTGTCATCAGGGGTCGCAATCAGCCCCAGCATTTT. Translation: CSVVIRGRNQPQHF. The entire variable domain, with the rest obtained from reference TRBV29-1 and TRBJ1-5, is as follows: SAVISQKPSRDICQRGTSLTIQCQVDSQVTMMFWYRQQPGQSLTLIATANQGSEATYESGFVIDKFPISRPNLTFSTLTVSNMSPEDSSIYLCSVVIRGRNQPQHFGDGTRLSIL.

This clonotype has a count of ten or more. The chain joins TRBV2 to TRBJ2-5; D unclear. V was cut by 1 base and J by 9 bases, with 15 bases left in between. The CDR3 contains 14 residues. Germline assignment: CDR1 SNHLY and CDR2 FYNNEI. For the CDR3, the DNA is TGTGCCAGCAGTGAAGGGAAGGGTCGCCCGGCCCAGTACTTC. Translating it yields CASSEGKGRPAQYF. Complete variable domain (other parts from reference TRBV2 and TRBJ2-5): EPEVTQTPSHQVTQMGQEVILRCVPISNHLYFYWYRQILGQKVEFLVSFYNNEISEKSEIFDDQFSVERPDGSNFTLKIRSTKLEDSAMYFCASSEGKGRPAQYFGPGTRLLVL.

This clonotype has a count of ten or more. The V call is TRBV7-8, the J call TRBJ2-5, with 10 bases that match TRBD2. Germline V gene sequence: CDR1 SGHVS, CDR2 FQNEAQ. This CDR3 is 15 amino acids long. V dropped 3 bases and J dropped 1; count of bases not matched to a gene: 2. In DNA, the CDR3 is TGTGCCAGCAGCTTTCGGACTAGCGGCCAAGAGACCCAGTACTTC. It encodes CASSFRTSGQETQYF.

The CDR3: CAWSVRAAHYGYTF. CDR3 in DNA: TGTGCCTGGAGTGTACGGGCAGCCCACTATGGCTACACCTTC. The rearrangement joins TRBV30 to TRBJ1-2; no definite D call. Deletions cut 0 bases from V and 3 bases from J, with 11 bases between. This CDR3 is 14 amino acids long. CDR1 and CDR2 from the germline V gene are GTSNPN and SVGIG (reference sequence).

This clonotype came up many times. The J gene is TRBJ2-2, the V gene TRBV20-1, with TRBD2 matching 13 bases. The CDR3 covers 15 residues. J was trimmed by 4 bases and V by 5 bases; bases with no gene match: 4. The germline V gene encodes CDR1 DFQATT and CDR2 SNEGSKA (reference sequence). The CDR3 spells CSARTSGGSTGELFF. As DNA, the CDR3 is TGCAGTGCTCGGACTAGCGGGGGATCCACCGGGGAGCTGTTTTTT.

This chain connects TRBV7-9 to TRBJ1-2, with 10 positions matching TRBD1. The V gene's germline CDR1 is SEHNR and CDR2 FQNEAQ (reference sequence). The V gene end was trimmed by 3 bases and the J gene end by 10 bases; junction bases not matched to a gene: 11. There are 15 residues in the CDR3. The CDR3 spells CASSFWDRGSYNYTF. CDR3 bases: TGTGCCAGCAGCTTCTGGGACAGGGGATCGTATAACTACACCTTC.

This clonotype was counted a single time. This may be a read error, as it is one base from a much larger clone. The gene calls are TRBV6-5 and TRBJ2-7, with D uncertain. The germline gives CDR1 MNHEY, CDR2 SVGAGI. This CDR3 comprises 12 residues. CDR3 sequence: CASSSFTYERYF. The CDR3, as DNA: TGTGCCAGCAGCTCCTTTACCTACGAGCGGTACTTC.

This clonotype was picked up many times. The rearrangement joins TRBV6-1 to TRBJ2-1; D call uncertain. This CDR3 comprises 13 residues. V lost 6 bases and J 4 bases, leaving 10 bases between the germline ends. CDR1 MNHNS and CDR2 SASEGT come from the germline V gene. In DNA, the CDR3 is TGTGCCAGCAGCACGACACAGTACAATGAGCAGTTCTTC. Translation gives CASSTTQYNEQFF.

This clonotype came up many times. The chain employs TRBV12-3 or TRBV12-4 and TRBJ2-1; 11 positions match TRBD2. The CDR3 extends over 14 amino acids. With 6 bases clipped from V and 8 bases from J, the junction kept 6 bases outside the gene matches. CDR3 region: CASRTLAGGYEQFF. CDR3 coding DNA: TGTGCCAGCAGGACCCTAGCGGGAGGTTATGAGCAGTTCTTC.

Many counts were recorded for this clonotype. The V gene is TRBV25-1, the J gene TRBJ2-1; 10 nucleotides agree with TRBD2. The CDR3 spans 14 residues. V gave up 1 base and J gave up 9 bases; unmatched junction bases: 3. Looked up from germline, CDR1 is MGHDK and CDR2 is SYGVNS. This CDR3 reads CASSELTSGAEQFF. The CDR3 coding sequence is TGTGCCAGCAGTGAATTAACTAGCGGGGCTGAGCAGTTCTTC.

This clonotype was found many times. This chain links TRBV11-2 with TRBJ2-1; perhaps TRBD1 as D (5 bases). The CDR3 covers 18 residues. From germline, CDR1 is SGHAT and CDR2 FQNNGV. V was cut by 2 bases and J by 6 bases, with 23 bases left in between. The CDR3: CASSLKLGFRDLVNEQFF. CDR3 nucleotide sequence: TGTGCCAGCAGCTTAAAGCTGGGCTTCAGGGATTTAGTCAATGAGCAGTTCTTC. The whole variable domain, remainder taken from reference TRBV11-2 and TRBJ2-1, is EAGVAQSPRYKIIEKRQSVAFWCNPISGHATLYWYQQILGQGPKLLIQFQNNGVVDDSQLPKDRFSAERLKGVDSTLKIQPAKLEDSAVYLCASSLKLGFRDLVNEQFFGPGTRLTVL.

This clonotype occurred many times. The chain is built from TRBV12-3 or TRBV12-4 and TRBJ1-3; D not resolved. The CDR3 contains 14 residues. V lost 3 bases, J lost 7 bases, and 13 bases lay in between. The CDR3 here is CASSFGGSGNTIYF. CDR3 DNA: TGTGCCAGCAGTTTTGGCGGAAGTGGGAACACCATATATTTT.

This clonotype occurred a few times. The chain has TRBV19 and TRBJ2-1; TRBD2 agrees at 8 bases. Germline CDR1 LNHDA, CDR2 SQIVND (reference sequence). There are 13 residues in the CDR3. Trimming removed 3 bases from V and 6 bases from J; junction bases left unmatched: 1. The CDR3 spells CASSIGRVNEQFF. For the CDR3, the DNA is TGTGCCAGTAGTATCGGGAGGGTCAATGAGCAGTTCTTC.

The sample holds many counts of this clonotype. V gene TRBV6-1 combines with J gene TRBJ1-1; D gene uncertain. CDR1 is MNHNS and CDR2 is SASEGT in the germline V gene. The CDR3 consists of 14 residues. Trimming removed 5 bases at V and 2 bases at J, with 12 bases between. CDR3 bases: TGTGCCAGCAGTCGAAGGGCAGATAACACTGAAGCTTTCTTT. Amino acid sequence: CASSRRADNTEAFF.

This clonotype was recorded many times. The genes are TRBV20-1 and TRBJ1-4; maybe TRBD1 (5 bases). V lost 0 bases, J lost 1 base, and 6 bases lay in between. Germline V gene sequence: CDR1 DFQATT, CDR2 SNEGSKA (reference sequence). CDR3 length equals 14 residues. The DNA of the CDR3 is TGCAGTGCTAGAGATGACAGAACTAATGAAAAACTGTTTTTT. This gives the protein CSARDDRTNEKLFF.

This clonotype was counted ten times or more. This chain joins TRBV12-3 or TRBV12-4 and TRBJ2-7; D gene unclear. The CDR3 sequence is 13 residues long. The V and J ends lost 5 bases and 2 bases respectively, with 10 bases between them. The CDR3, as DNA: TGTGCCAGCAGTCCGCAGTTAACCTACGAGCAGTACTTC. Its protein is CASSPQLTYEQYF.